Sequencing of this T cell receptor (beta chain) was carried out in a study of graft-versus-host responses after intestinal transplantation. The wider study: Every recipient had anti-thymocyte globulin induction and 2 to 4 years of tacrolimus plus steroids. Study-level findings and limits: Where graft-donor T cell macrochimerism was present, patients had high graft-versus-host to host-versus-graft clonal ratios in allografts.

The protocol was immunoSEQ multiplex PCR, while the TCRdb copy is restricted to in-frame clones and leaves out a portion. The sample carries about 100,000 clones, 80% to 95% recorded once. This clone turned up a few times. No antigen is known for it. The receptor was derived from a human patient who received an intestinal transplant, so some T cells may come from the graft donor. This sample comprised PBMCs, obtained about 450 days after intestinal transplant.

CDR3 DNA sequence: TGTGCCAGCAGTGCACAGGGCACCGGGGAGCTGTTTTTT. It is translated as CASSAQGTGELFF. The J gene is TRBJ2-2, the V gene TRBV2, with a tentative D call TRBD1 (6 bases). This CDR3 region has 13 residues. The V end was cut by 4 bases, the J end by 4 bases, with 7 bases between. Germline-derived CDR1 and CDR2 are SNHLY and FYNNEI. The full variable domain, completed using reference TRBV2 and TRBJ2-2, is EPEVTQTPSHQVTQMGQEVILRCVPISNHLYFYWYRQILGQKVEFLVSFYNNEISEKSEIFDDQFSVERPDGSNFTLKIRSTKLEDSAMYFCASSAQGTGELFFGEGSRLTVL.